The 28 T cell receptor beta chains presented below share a single source sample, sequenced in a study of tumour-infiltrating T cells in Burkitt lymphoma. Clones were read by immunoSEQ multiplex PCR, and TCRdb kept only the in-frame ones, dropping some. The sample lists 6,000 to 8,500 clones, roughly 73% occurring once. The sequenced sample was tumor tissue. The source of these receptors is a human donor with diffuse large B-cell lymphoma.

This clone turned up a few times. The chain recombines TRBV4-1 with TRBJ1-1; D unclear. This CDR3 comprises 14 residues. With 2 bases removed from V and 0 bases from J, the gap between germline ends came to 7 bases. Germline CDR1 MGHRA, CDR2 YSYEKL. The CDR3 sequence: CASSQITVNTEAFF. CDR3 sequence (DNA): TGCGCCAGCAGCCAAATAACGGTGAACACTGAAGCTTTCTTT.

This chain joins TRBV5-4 and TRBJ1-6, with a possible D match to TRBD1 (6 bases). Trimming pared 4 bases from V and 6 bases from J, leaving 11 bases between. Germline loops: CDR1 SGHNT, CDR2 YYREEE (reference sequence). The CDR3 runs to 14 residues. CDR3 in DNA: TGTGCCAGCAGCCCGGACAGAACTAATTCACCCCTCCACTTT. This translates into CASSPDRTNSPLHF.

This chain connects TRBV7-2 to TRBJ2-3; 10 nucleotides align to TRBD2. The CDR3 is 13 residues long. J was trimmed by 9 bases and V by 4 bases; bases with no gene match: 4. The germline gives CDR1 SGHTA, CDR2 FQGNSA. CDR3 sequence (DNA): TGTGCCAGCAGCTCGGGACTAGCGCCGACGCAGTATTTT. Protein sequence: CASSSGLAPTQYF.

The sample holds a few counts of this clone. The rearrangement joins TRBV2 to TRBJ2-1; 9 nucleotides match TRBD2. The trim removed 5 bases at V and 4 bases at J, leaving 6 bases unmatched. The CDR3 sequence is 15 residues long. CDR1 SNHLY and CDR2 FYNNEI come from the germline V gene. The CDR3 bases are TGTGCCAGCAGTCTGTCACTAGCGGGTTACAATGAGCAGTTCTTC. Protein sequence: CASSLSLAGYNEQFF.

This chain uses TRBV2 with TRBJ1-1; D gene uncertain. The CDR3 consists of 14 residues. Germline-derived CDR1 and CDR2 are SNHLY and FYNNEI. V was clipped by 4 bases and J by 4 bases, with 13 bases between them. As DNA, the CDR3 is TGTGCCAGCAGTGTTTTCTCGGTGGGCACTGAAGCTTTCTTT. Its protein is CASSVFSVGTEAFF.

By sample share, this clone is large. The J gene is TRBJ1-1, the V gene TRBV4-1; 11 nucleotides line up with TRBD1. The V and J ends lost 0 bases and 0 bases, in that order; junction bases with no gene match: 6. CDR3 length: 18 amino acids. From germline, CDR1 is MGHRA and CDR2 YSYEKL. Here the CDR3 reads CASSQDLDRGHVNTEAFF. DNA of the CDR3: TGCGCCAGCAGCCAAGATCTGGACAGGGGGCATGTGAACACTGAAGCTTTCTTT.

V usage is TRBV2 and J usage is TRBJ1-5; TRBD1 might be the D (5 bases). Germline CDR1 reads SNHLY; CDR2 reads FYNNEI. This CDR3 has 13 amino acids. Deletions cut 8 bases from V and 5 bases from J, with 13 bases between. CDR3 sequence: CASGTVEDQPQHF. The CDR3 DNA reads TGTGCCAGCGGGACCGTGGAAGATCAGCCCCAGCATTTT.

The V and J genes are TRBV9 and TRBJ2-1; no clear D gene. Germline lookup yields CDR1 SGDLS and CDR2 YYNGEE. V was shortened by 0 bases and J by 9 bases, with 4 bases between the two germline ends. This CDR3 is 11 amino acids long. DNA for the CDR3: TGTGCCAGCAGCGTAGGGAGTGAGCAGTTCTTC. Protein product: CASSVGSEQFF.

The rearrangement uses TRBV12-5 and TRBJ2-3; 13 nucleotides line up with TRBD2. CDR1 LGHNT and CDR2 FRNRAP come from the germline V gene. The CDR3 contains 16 residues. The V gene end was trimmed by 5 bases and the J gene end by 2 bases; junction bases not matched to a gene: 4. Written as DNA, the CDR3 is TGTGCTAGTGGTCGGGGACTAGCGGGGCTCACAGATACGCAGTATTTT. Translated: CASGRGLAGLTDTQYF.

CDR3 region: CASTLLGEETQYF. In DNA form, the CDR3 reads TGCGCCAGCACCCTGCTAGGAGAAGAGACCCAGTACTTC. The chain is built from TRBV5-1 and TRBJ2-5; D call uncertain. Germline CDR1 SGHRS, CDR2 YFSETQ. CDR3 length equals 13 residues. With 6 bases removed from V and 3 bases from J, the gap between germline ends came to 12 bases.

The chain links TRBV19 to TRBJ2-7; TRBD2 agrees at 14 bases. In germline, CDR1 is LNHDA, CDR2 SQIVND (reference sequence). V gave up 5 bases and J gave up 3 bases; unmatched junction bases: 12. The CDR3 runs 18 residues. CDR3 in amino acids: CASSSMTSGGAKVYEQYF. The CDR3 DNA reads as TGTGCCAGTAGTTCGATGACTAGCGGGGGGGCCAAGGTCTACGAGCAGTACTTC.

This chain joins TRBV28 and TRBJ2-5; D is perhaps TRBD1 (5 bases). Trimming took off 2 bases at V and 8 bases at J, with 12 bases between the two ends. This CDR3 is built from 13 residues. Germline values: CDR1 MDHEN, CDR2 SYDVKM. This CDR3 reads CASSLQGSGTQYF. CDR3 nucleotides: TGTGCCAGCAGTTTACAGGGATCGGGCACCCAGTACTTC.

J is TRBJ1-2 and V is TRBV5-6; the match to TRBD1 covers 7 bases. From germline, CDR1 is SGHDT and CDR2 YYEEEE. This CDR3 region has 14 residues. The V segment lost 4 bases and the J segment 4 bases; nucleotides outside the gene matches: 7. The chain's CDR3 is CASSGTTGTYGYTF. The CDR3 nucleotides read TGTGCCAGCAGCGGGACGACAGGGACCTATGGCTACACCTTC.

This chain uses TRBV7-2 with TRBJ2-7; TRBD1 or TRBD2 may be the D gene (6 bases each). The V gene's germline CDR1 is SGHTA and CDR2 FQGNSA. Trimming took off 3 bases at V and 9 bases at J, with 18 bases between the two ends. The CDR3 is made up of 14 amino acids. The CDR3 DNA reads TGTGCCAGCAGCTTCGGGGGCACCGGGATTAGGCAGTACTTC. It specifies CASSFGGTGIRQYF.

V is TRBV5-4 and J is TRBJ1-2; 8 bases line up with TRBD1. Germline V lookup: CDR1 SGHNT, CDR2 YYREEE (reference sequence). The CDR3 spans 15 residues. J was trimmed by 4 bases and V by 4 bases; bases with no gene match: 9. CDR3 nucleotides: TGTGCCAGCAGCCCGCCTCTGACAGGGGCCTATGGCTACACCTTC. Translating gives CASSPPLTGAYGYTF.

The chain joins TRBV18 to TRBJ1-1, with D tentatively TRBD1 (5 bases). The CDR3 sequence is 13 residues long. V dropped 6 bases and J dropped 4 bases, with 12 bases sitting between them. Germline CDR1 is KGHSH and CDR2 is LQKENI. The CDR3 sequence is CASSRGGGTEAFF. The CDR3 DNA is TGTGCCAGCTCCCGCGGGGGAGGCACTGAAGCTTTCTTT.

In this sample, this clone turned up once. At one boundary the junction diverges from the germline segment, which might be a read error. J is TRBJ1-1 and V is TRBV7-9; D remains unclear. Germline V gene data show CDR1 as SEHNR and CDR2 as FQNEAQ (reference sequence). CDR3 length equals 14 residues. CDR3 region: CASSLAAPYTEAFF. The CDR3 DNA follows: TGTGCCAGCAGCCTAGCGGCACCATACACTGAAGCTTTCTTT.

The rearrangement joins TRBV11-2 to TRBJ2-6, with no clear D. The CDR3 contains 13 residues. Germline V gene lookup returns CDR1 SGHAT and CDR2 FQNNGV. The V and J ends lost 5 bases and 9 bases respectively, with 11 bases between them. Written as DNA, the CDR3 is TGTGCCAGCAGCCCCGAGTCGATCAACGTCCTGACTTTC. This translates into CASSPESINVLTF.

The chain employs TRBV7-9 and TRBJ1-1; D is perhaps TRBD1 (5 bases). V was clipped by 8 bases and J by 1 base, with 14 bases between them. The CDR3 has 14 residues. The germline V gene has CDR1 SEHNR and CDR2 FQNEAQ (reference sequence). The CDR3 here is CASLNQGWNTEAFF. For the CDR3, the DNA is TGTGCCAGCCTCAACCAGGGATGGAACACTGAAGCTTTCTTT.

This chain joins TRBV7-9 and TRBJ2-5, with D tentatively TRBD1 (5 bases). Germline assignment: CDR1 SEHNR and CDR2 FQNEAQ (reference sequence). This CDR3 region has 14 residues. Trimming shortened V by 1 base and J by 1 base, and 7 bases separated the two germline ends. The CDR3 loop is CASSLGQFQETQYF. The DNA of the CDR3 is TGTGCCAGCAGCTTAGGACAGTTCCAAGAGACCCAGTACTTC.

The V call is TRBV18, the J call TRBJ2-6; D unresolved. The CDR3 spans 16 residues. Germline CDR1 reads KGHSH; CDR2 reads LQKENI. Trimming left V 3 bases short and J 0 bases short, with 9 bases between. The CDR3 bases are TGTGCCAGCTCACCTCAGCCGAGCTCTGGGGCCAACGTCCTGACTTTC. Its translation: CASSPQPSSGANVLTF.

The rearrangement links TRBV20-1 to TRBJ1-1; D not resolved. The CDR3 has 11 amino acids. Deletions cut 3 bases from V and 3 bases from J, with 5 bases between. CDR1 and CDR2 from the germline V gene are DFQATT and SNEGSKA (reference sequence). CDR3 protein: CSARAYTEAFF. The CDR3 DNA reads as TGCAGTGCTAGGGCCTACACTGAAGCTTTCTTT.

The gene calls are TRBV6-1 and TRBJ1-1; the D gene is possibly TRBD1 (5 bases). CDR3 length: 13 amino acids. V was clipped by 8 bases and J by 5 bases, with 15 bases between them. Germline values: CDR1 MNHNS, CDR2 SASEGT. Here the CDR3 DNA reads TGTGCCAGCTCGGACGGGGGTCGGACTGAAGCTTTCTTT. It codes for CASSDGGRTEAFF.

This clone occurred once. The chain joins TRBV12-5 to TRBJ1-2; unclear D gene. Germline-derived CDR1 and CDR2 are LGHNT and FRNRAP. V shed 1 base and J shed 4 bases, with 7 bases lying between them. The CDR3 runs to 13 residues. CDR3 loop: CASGLDSVYGYTF. The CDR3 coding sequence is TGTGCTAGTGGTTTGGACAGTGTCTATGGCTACACCTTC.

In this sample, this clone is medium-sized. This chain links TRBV5-4 with TRBJ1-1, with TRBD1 matching 8 bases. The CDR3 consists of 15 residues. Trimming removed 4 bases from V and 0 bases from J; junction bases left unmatched: 5. In germline, CDR1 is SGHNT, CDR2 YYREEE (reference sequence). CDR3 DNA: TGTGCCAGCAGCGGGGGACAGGCGATGAACACTGAAGCTTTCTTT. Translating it yields CASSGGQAMNTEAFF.

This clone occurred a few times. The rearrangement links TRBV5-1 to TRBJ2-1, with TRBD2 matching over 8 bases. This CDR3 region has 14 residues. Germline trimming cut 2 bases from V and 4 bases from J; bases unmatched to any gene: 2. Germline V gene lookup returns CDR1 SGHRS and CDR2 YFSETQ. In DNA form, the CDR3 reads TGCGCCAGCAGCTTCCCTAGCGGGTACAATGAGCAGTTCTTC. Amino acid sequence: CASSFPSGYNEQFF.

J is TRBJ2-5 and V is TRBV4-1; the match to TRBD1 covers 7 bases. Germline values: CDR1 MGHRA, CDR2 YSYEKL. The CDR3 runs to 17 residues. V shed 4 bases, J shed 5 bases, and the junction held 16 bases outside the gene matches. The CDR3 sequence: CASSLSIDRERGETQYF. In nucleotides, the CDR3 is TGCGCCAGCAGCCTGTCGATCGACAGGGAGAGAGGGGAGACCCAGTACTTC.

This clone has a handful of counts. The V gene is TRBV19, the J gene TRBJ2-7; 7 bases map to TRBD2. Germline V gives CDR1 LNHDA, CDR2 SQIVND (reference sequence). The CDR3 has 15 amino acids. V lost 5 bases to trimming and J lost 5 bases; unmatched junction nucleotides: 12. CDR3 sequence reads: CASSPQRGSPHEQYF. Here the CDR3 DNA reads TGTGCCAGTAGTCCTCAGCGGGGCTCCCCTCACGAGCAGTACTTC.